This T cell receptor (beta chain) was recorded in a study of blood T cell repertoires in COVID-19. Study overall: There were acute and convalescent COVID-19 samples, and they came from the United States, Italy and Spain. PBMCs, B-cell-depleted T cells, or T cells were the source of the cDNA or gDNA that made up the material.

This clone has ten or more counts. Germline loops: CDR1 SGHRS, CDR2 YFSETQ. With 4 bases clipped from V and 2 bases from J, the junction kept 4 bases outside the gene matches. The CDR3 covers 14 residues. Clones were read by immunoSEQ multiplex PCR, and TCRdb kept only the in-frame ones, dropping some. The repertoire holds about 350,000 clones, with about 88% as singletons. V gene TRBV5-1 combines with J gene TRBJ2-5; 8 nucleotides line up with TRBD2. This TCR was sampled from a woman aged 55 to 70 with COVID-19, enrolled during active disease. The sample comprised peripheral blood. The CDR3 loop reads CASSTVAGQETQYF. The CDR3 DNA sequence: TGCGCCAGCAGCACGGTAGCGGGGCAAGAGACCCAGTACTTC.